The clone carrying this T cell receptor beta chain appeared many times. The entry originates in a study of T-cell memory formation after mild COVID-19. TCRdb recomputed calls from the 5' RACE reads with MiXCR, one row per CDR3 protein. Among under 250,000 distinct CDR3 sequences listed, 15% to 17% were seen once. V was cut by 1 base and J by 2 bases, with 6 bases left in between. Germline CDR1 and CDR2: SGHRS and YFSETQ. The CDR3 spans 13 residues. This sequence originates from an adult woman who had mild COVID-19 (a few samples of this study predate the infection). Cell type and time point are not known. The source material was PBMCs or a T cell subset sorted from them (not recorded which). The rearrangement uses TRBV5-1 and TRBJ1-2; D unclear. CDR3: CASSLRGNYGYTF. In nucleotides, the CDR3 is TGCGCCAGCAGCTTGCGGGGAAACTATGGCTACACCTTC.